This TCR beta chain stems from a study of T cell clonotyping in hematopoietic cell transplantation. Sequencing used immunoSEQ multiplex PCR; TCRdb keeps in-frame clones, though not all of them. Altogether tens of thousands of clones are present, 94% being singletons, with the ten largest covering roughly 0.82%. The CDR3 spans 16 residues. V shed 1 base and J shed 4 bases, with 17 bases lying between them. Germline V gives CDR1 SGHTA, CDR2 FQGNSA. This clone has only one observation. This TCR came from a woman aged 45-60 years in good health. Some clones in this sample may be carry-over from other donors' samples. The sequencing input was peripheral blood mononuclear cells. This rearrangement joins TRBV7-2 to TRBJ2-7; D is perhaps TRBD2 (5 bases). This CDR3 reads CASSLEAVGAVYEQYF. The CDR3 nucleotides are TGTGCCAGCAGCTTAGAGGCCGTCGGAGCGGTTTACGAGCAGTACTTC.